The text below deals with one T cell receptor beta chain. Which antigen it targets is not known. No quality values exist for individual bases; no much larger clone is one base distant. This specimen's treatment or condition label, per the study, means: oral pan-JAK inhibitor, 5-10 mg twice daily. Lesional scalp punch biopsies and peripheral blood were obtained from alopecia areata patients. PBMCs were isolated by density centrifugation and stained for CD3, CD4 and CD8, after which CD4+ and CD8+ T cells were sorted on a FACSAria. For CDR1 and CDR2, the germline V gene lists MNHEY and SVGAGI. Cut back by 5 bases and 0 bases, the V and J ends lie 9 bases apart. Including the terminal cysteine and phenylalanine, the CDR3 comprises 14 residues. The CDR3 DNA has 42 bases and is translated from base 1. The library was obtained by the immunoSEQ multiplex PCR assay. RNA was extracted from all samples and reverse transcribed into cDNA, which served as template for TCR sequencing. First-strand cDNA was synthesized using SuperScript III with a 2:1 mix of oligo-dT and random hexamers. Amplification bias was assessed with a synthetic immune receptor repertoire, and residual bias was removed computationally. On the study's bioinformatics: After raw reads were preprocessed to remove errors, the CDR3 was defined following IMGT conventions as running from the conserved cysteine to phenylalanine. Clonality was computed as 1 minus the Shannon entropy, with the entropy normalized by log2 of the number of productive unique TCRs. Whether each scalp clone was CD4 or CD8 was inferred by checking scalp TCRbeta sequences against the CD4 and CD8 repertoires from sorted blood. The source is immuneACCESS, and TCRdb retained only in-frame sequences with V and J called. Part of the clones is not carried over; for the studies checked, unresolved V genes explain less than half of this, and the remainder is unexplained. V and J calls and clone size follow that table, whereas D and trimming were derived from the DNA. Present in this sample are approximately 180,000 clones, about 65% of which were seen just once. The ten largest clones take up about 1.3% of the sample.

The source of the sample is a study of CD8+ T cells in alopecia areata (dated by TCRdb to between 2018 and 2020). As for the study more broadly: Treated patients were enrolled in an open-label pilot trial of oral tofacitinib at 5 to 10 mg twice daily for moderate-to-severe alopecia areata. To study T cell clonal expansion in alopecia areata, the researchers applied high-throughput TCRbeta sequencing to both the C3H/HeJ mouse model and human patients. Patients received tofacitinib for 6 to 18 months and were then followed off drug for 6 months to check for delayed response and recurrence. Scalp clonality was compared across normal scalp (n=4), patchy alopecia areata scalp (n=8), and alopecia totalis/universalis scalp (n=8). RNA was extracted with the PAXgene miRNA kit for fixed scalp, the miRNeasy kit for PBMCs, and the RNeasy kit for mouse skin. TCRbeta CDR3 regions were amplified by immunoSEQ multiplex PCR with 35 Vbeta forward and 13 Jbeta reverse primers. Patients on tofacitinib were biopsied at baseline and after 4 and 24 weeks of treatment, and several of the patients also had a later scalp biopsy. The SALT score, which quantifies the percentage of affected scalp surface area, was used to measure disease severity in treated patients. Scalp tissue and sorted CD4+ and CD8+ peripheral blood T cells from patchy and totalis/universalis alopecia areata patients and from healthy controls were covered by human TCRbeta sequencing. The research as a whole found: Shared TCR sequences between patients were less evident than in mice, which may be partly attributable to HLA diversity in the patient population. Compared with normal scalp, lesional scalp had higher clonality and more expanded CD8+ clones, particularly in alopecia totalis/universalis, a pattern that suggests antigenic drive. Scalp clonality and the number of expanded CD8+ clones among the top 100 scalp clones were significantly decreased by tofacitinib. During tofacitinib treatment, many expanded lesional clones stuck around in both scalp and blood, and this persistence may partly explain why relapse happens after treatment is stopped. The treated cohort was small, with a single nonresponder, so links between baseline CD8+ expansion and response need larger studies. Resident alphabeta T cells in normal human skin are also sequenced, complicating scalp TCR repertoire analysis, unlike mouse skin dominated by gammadelta T cells.

This sequence was found in a human donor with alopecia areata. The chain is assembled from TRBV6-5 and TRBJ2-3, and perhaps TRBD2 as D gene, on 5 matching bases. The sample here was CD4+ T cells sorted from blood, taken around week 49, from a patient treated with tofacitinib. The CDR3 in this case is CASSRLTSTDTQYF. In nucleotides, the sequence is TGTGCCAGCAGTCGACTAACTAGCACAGATACGCAGTATTTT.